The 25 T cell receptor beta chains listed next were all sequenced from one sample in a study of T cell repertoires in cytomegalovirus infection. MiXCR, applied by TCRdb to the reads, yields one record per CDR3 protein. The sample records around 630,000 distinct CDR3 sequences, roughly 26% being singletons. Source material: CD8+ T cells from PBMCs. These receptors all come from a human donor in good health (CMV status not recorded). Some clones in this sample may be carry-over from other donors' samples.

This clonotype was recorded a few times. The chain is built from TRBV12-3 or TRBV12-4 and TRBJ2-5; 10 positions match TRBD1. Trimming took 8 bases from V and 6 from J; bases not matched to a gene: 3. CDR3 length: 12 residues. The CDR3 DNA sequence: TGTGCCAGCGTGGACAGGGGGAAGACCCAGTACTTC. As protein: CASVDRGKTQYF.

The V call is TRBV9, the J call TRBJ2-1; no definite D call. Trimming took off 0 bases at V and 2 bases at J, with 9 bases between the two ends. CDR1 and CDR2 (germline): SGDLS, YYNGEE. The CDR3 has 15 amino acids. CDR3 DNA: TGTGCCAGCAGCGTAGGTGGGGATACCTACAATGAGCAGTTCTTC. Protein product: CASSVGGDTYNEQFF.

This clonotype was seen only a few times. The V gene is TRBV4-3, the J gene TRBJ2-1; D is ambiguous. Between the trimmed V and J ends, which lost 0 bases and 7 bases, there was a span of 16 bases. There are 16 residues in the CDR3. Germline-derived CDR1 and CDR2 are LGHNA and YSLEER. DNA of the CDR3: TGCGCCAGCAGCCAAGATAGTGGGATCACGGGTAATGAGCAGTTCTTC. Translation: CASSQDSGITGNEQFF.

The V and J genes are TRBV4-1 and TRBJ2-1, with D unresolved. CDR3 length: 14 residues. Germline CDR1 and CDR2: MGHRA and YSYEKL. V was pared by 4 bases and J by 2 bases, with 9 bases between. In DNA form, the CDR3 reads TGCGCCAGCAGCCCCACTGACACCTACAATGAGCAGTTCTTC. Encoded protein: CASSPTDTYNEQFF.

The V call is TRBV7-9, the J call TRBJ2-2; TRBD1 might be the D (6 bases). V was pared by 2 bases and J by 5 bases, with 24 bases between. The CDR3 is 19 amino acids. Germline values: CDR1 SEHNR, CDR2 FQNEAQ (reference sequence). CDR3 DNA: TGTGCCAGCAGCTTATCACAAGTTGTCTCGGACAGTAGTACCGGGGAGCTGTTTTTT. Translated: CASSLSQVVSDSSTGELFF.

This clonotype was observed many times. The chain links TRBV7-8 to TRBJ2-3; a weak D match, TRBD2 (5 bases). Looked up from germline, CDR1 is SGHVS and CDR2 is FQNEAQ. This CDR3 is built from 12 residues. V dropped 8 bases and J dropped 6 bases, with 12 bases sitting between them. The CDR3 region has the DNA TGTGCCAGCGAAATCACGGGGGATACGCAGTATTTT. This codes for CASEITGDTQYF.

This chain joins TRBV12-3 or TRBV12-4 and TRBJ1-1; no firm D call. V lost 5 bases to trimming and J lost 8 bases, with 15 bases between them. The CDR3 is 13 residues long. CDR3: CASSLPGRFEAFF. The CDR3 DNA reads as TGTGCCAGCAGTCTCCCAGGTAGGTTCGAAGCTTTCTTT.

V gene TRBV19 combines with J gene TRBJ2-6; unclear D gene. Per the germline V gene, CDR1 is LNHDA and CDR2 is SQIVND (reference sequence). V was shortened by 3 bases and J by 0 bases, with 12 bases between the two germline ends. The CDR3 has 17 amino acids. The CDR3, as DNA: TGTGCCAGTAGTATGCTAGAAACTCTCTCTGGGGCCAACGTCCTGACTTTC. It is translated as CASSMLETLSGANVLTF.

A few counts support this clonotype. The rearrangement joins TRBV7-9 to TRBJ2-7; D remains unclear. The V and J ends lost 4 bases and 2 bases respectively, with 6 bases between them. The CDR3 covers 12 residues. Germline CDR1 is SEHNR and CDR2 is FQNEAQ (reference sequence). The CDR3 bases are TGTGCCAGCAGCTCCGTGACCTACGAGCAGTACGTC. Its protein is CASSSVTYEQYV.

The chain joins TRBV2 to TRBJ2-4; possible D gene TRBD1, 5 bases. The CDR3 spans 13 residues. Per the germline V gene, CDR1 is SNHLY and CDR2 is FYNNEI. The ends were cut back, 7 bases at V and 3 bases at J, with 10 bases in the middle. The CDR3 DNA reads TGTGCCAGCACAGGGTCTGACAAAAACATTCAGTACTTC. This sequence encodes CASTGSDKNIQYF. Complete variable domain (other parts from reference TRBV2 and TRBJ2-4): EPEVTQTPSHQVTQMGQEVILRCVPISNHLYFYWYRQILGQKVEFLVSFYNNEISEKSEIFDDQFSVERPDGSNFTLKIRSTKLEDSAMYFCASTGSDKNIQYFGAGTRLSVL.

V and J are TRBV19 and TRBJ2-2; perhaps D is TRBD1 or TRBD2 (6 bases each). Trimming stripped 10 bases from V and 6 bases from J, with 18 bases between. This CDR3 is built from 14 residues. Germline lookup yields CDR1 LNHDA and CDR2 SQIVND (reference sequence). Written as DNA, the CDR3 is TGTGCCACTCCGTCTGGGGGGCGACCCGGGGAGCTGTTTTTT. It codes for CATPSGGRPGELFF.

Comment on this clonotype: A clone one base away is much larger, so this may be a read error. CDR3 nucleotides: TGTGCCAGCAGCTCGGGACAGGGGAGGCACGAGCAGTACTTC. This codes for CASSSGQGRHEQYF. V usage is TRBV14 and J usage is TRBJ2-7; TRBD1 matches 10 bases. Germline trimming cut 5 bases from V and 5 bases from J; bases unmatched to any gene: 6. The germline V gene encodes CDR1 SGHDN and CDR2 FVKESK. The CDR3 sequence is 14 residues long. The entire variable domain, with the rest obtained from reference TRBV14 and TRBJ2-7, is as follows: EAGVTQFPSHSVIEKGQTVTLRCDPISGHDNLYWYRRVMGKEIKFLLHFVKESKQDESGMPNNRFLAERTGGTYSTLKVQPAELEDSGVYFCASSSGQGRHEQYFGPGTRLTVT.

There are many counts of this clonotype. The chain employs TRBV11-2 and TRBJ2-1, with 7 nucleotides matching TRBD1. Germline V gene lookup returns CDR1 SGHAT and CDR2 FQNNGV. The V and J ends lost 1 base and 9 bases, in that order; junction bases with no gene match: 3. This CDR3 has 13 residues. Here the CDR3 DNA reads TGTGCCAGCAGCTTAGGACAGGGCCCTGAGCAGTTCTTC. This codes for CASSLGQGPEQFF.

The V and J genes are TRBV5-6 and TRBJ2-7; TRBD2 might be the D (6 bases). The CDR3 runs to 12 residues. The V end was cut by 2 bases, the J end by 7 bases, with 10 bases between. Germline CDR1 is SGHDT and CDR2 is YYEEEE. The CDR3 coding sequence is TGTGCCAGCAGCTTAAGTGGAGGGGAGCAGTACGTC. Residues: CASSLSGGEQYV.

The rearrangement uses TRBV6-1 and TRBJ2-1; 7 bases fit TRBD1. Germline CDR1 is MNHNS and CDR2 is SASEGT. The V segment lost 11 bases and the J segment 7 bases; nucleotides outside the gene matches: 5. This CDR3 spans 11 amino acids. The CDR3 DNA reads TGTGCCGGGGGACAGTCAAATGAGCAGTTCTTC. This translates into CAGGQSNEQFF.

This clonotype has only a few counts. This chain connects TRBV20-1 to TRBJ2-5, with a weak D call TRBD1 (5 bases). CDR1 and CDR2 from the germline V gene are DFQATT and SNEGSKA (reference sequence). This CDR3 is 14 amino acids long. V lost 4 bases, J lost 5 bases, and 17 bases lay in between. The DNA for the CDR3 is TGCAGTGCTATCCCCCAAGGAGCAGGGGAGACCCAGTACTTC. It specifies CSAIPQGAGETQYF.

The CDR3 region is CASAEGYEQFF. CDR3 sequence (DNA): TGTGCTAGTGCCGAGGGGTATGAGCAGTTCTTC. V gene TRBV12-5 combines with J gene TRBJ2-1; D assignment may be TRBD1 or TRBD2 (5 bases each). V was clipped by 7 bases and J by 8 bases, with 9 bases between them. The CDR3 is 11 residues long. Germline V gene data show CDR1 as LGHNT and CDR2 as FRNRAP.

This clonotype was picked up many times. The chain combines TRBV7-2 with TRBJ2-5, with 14 bases that match TRBD2. CDR3 length: 15 amino acids. Trimming at V came to 7 bases and at J to 5 bases, leaving 6 bases not matched to a gene. Germline CDR1 is SGHTA and CDR2 is FQGNSA. CDR3 in amino acids: CASKAGLAGDETQYF. As DNA, the CDR3 is TGTGCCAGCAAAGCGGGACTAGCGGGGGATGAGACCCAGTACTTC. The full variable domain, with the rest looked up from reference TRBV7-2 and TRBJ2-5, is GAGVSQSPSNKVTEKGKDVELRCDPISGHTALYWYRQSLGQGLEFLIYFQGNSAPDKSGLPSDRFSAERTGGSVSTLTIQRTQQEDSAVYLCASKAGLAGDETQYFGPGTRLLVL.

This clonotype was seen more than once but under ten times. This sequence joins TRBV6-2 or TRBV6-3 and TRBJ2-1; D ambiguous. Germline V lookup: CDR1 MNHEY, CDR2 SVGEGT. Trimming removed 0 bases from V and 0 bases from J, with 18 bases in between. This CDR3 is 19 amino acids long. CDR3 loop: CASSYSQETPSSSYNEQFF. In DNA form, the CDR3 reads TGTGCCAGCAGTTACTCGCAGGAGACCCCTTCGAGCTCCTACAATGAGCAGTTCTTC.

This clonotype appeared a few times. This chain links TRBV20-1 with TRBJ2-1; 7 positions agree with TRBD1. After removal of 6 bases from V and 0 bases from J, the junction contained 8 bases not matched to a gene. This CDR3 is built from 15 residues. Germline assignment: CDR1 DFQATT and CDR2 SNEGSKA (reference sequence). CDR3 sequence (DNA): TGCAGTGCCCTTAGATGGGACAGCTCCTACAATGAGCAGTTCTTC. Its translation: CSALRWDSSYNEQFF.

Regarding this clonotype: With a much larger clone just one base away, this may be a read error. The chain combines TRBV5-6 with TRBJ1-1, with no clear D. Trimming cost V 4 bases and J 6 bases, with 7 bases left between them. Germline lookup yields CDR1 SGHDT and CDR2 YYEEEE. This CDR3 comprises 11 residues. CDR3 in amino acids: CASSRRAEAFF. The DNA of the CDR3 is TGTGCCAGCAGCCGAAGGGCTGAAGCTTTCTTT.

This clonotype was observed a handful of times. V usage is TRBV7-9 and J usage is TRBJ2-7, with D uncertain. This CDR3 has 12 residues. Germline V gives CDR1 SEHNR, CDR2 FQNEAQ (reference sequence). V lost 6 bases and J lost 7, with 13 bases in between. The CDR3 coding sequence is TGTGCCAGCAGTCAAGAGGTAGGGGAGCAGTACGTC. Translating gives CASSQEVGEQYV.

This chain links TRBV2 with TRBJ2-1, with unresolved D. V dropped 6 bases and J dropped 4 bases, with 7 bases sitting between them. The germline gives CDR1 SNHLY, CDR2 FYNNEI. The length of the CDR3 is 12 residues. The DNA for the CDR3 is TGTGCCAGCAGGGGTTTTTACAATGAGCAGTTCTTC. This gives the protein CASRGFYNEQFF.

This chain links TRBV3-1 with TRBJ2-7, with 10 bases that match TRBD2. Germline values: CDR1 LGHDT, CDR2 YNNKEL (reference sequence). Losses at the gene ends were 4 bases for V and 5 bases for J; bases not matched to a gene: 8. CDR3 size: 15 residues. CDR3 loop: CASSRRAGGIDEQYF. CDR3 nucleotide sequence: TGTGCCAGCAGCCGAAGAGCGGGGGGGATCGACGAGCAGTACTTC.

With regard to this clonotype: This may stem from a read error, because a much larger clone lies one nucleotide away. The V call is TRBV19, the J call TRBJ1-1; 8 bases line up with TRBD1. Germline V gene sequence: CDR1 LNHDA, CDR2 SQIVND (reference sequence). The CDR3 sequence is 16 residues long. J gave up 5 bases and V 8 bases, and 16 bases lay outside the gene matches. The CDR3 region has the DNA TGTGCCAGTGCCAAGTCAGGGGGCTATGAGAAGACTGAAGCTTTCTTT. Translated: CASAKSGGYEKTEAFF.